The 13 T cell receptor beta chains below all came from one sample that was sequenced in a study of shared clonotypes between healthy human individuals. Repertoires were generated with immunoSEQ multiplex PCR, while TCRdb's copy carries only in-frame clones and drops some. The sample has 800,000 to 1,200,000 clones; approximately 80% are singletons. The sequencing sample was made of memory CD4+ T cells from PBMCs. Subset here: CD45RA-negative fraction. These receptors came from a man aged 18 to 35 in good health. Some clones in this sample may be carry-over from other donors' samples.

This rearrangement joins TRBV10-3 to TRBJ2-1; D possibly corresponds to TRBD1 (7 bases). Trimming removed 2 bases at V and 6 bases at J, with 14 bases between. Germline V gives CDR1 ENHRY, CDR2 SYGVKD. This CDR3 comprises 15 residues. CDR3 in DNA: TGTGCCATCAGTGAGCAGGGGGGTGGGCCCAATGAGCAGTTCTTC. It codes for CAISEQGGGPNEQFF.

CDR3 in DNA: TGCGCCAGCAGCTTTTTGGCCGGGAGGAACACCGGGGAGCTGTTTTTT. Protein product: CASSFLAGRNTGELFF. This rearrangement joins TRBV5-1 to TRBJ2-2, with D possibly matching TRBD2 (6 bases). The CDR3 has 16 amino acids. The germline gives CDR1 SGHRS, CDR2 YFSETQ. V was shortened by 2 bases and J by 1 base, with 12 bases between the two germline ends. Complete variable domain (other parts from reference TRBV5-1 and TRBJ2-2): KAGVTQTPRYLIKTRGQQVTLSCSPISGHRSVSWYQQTPGQGLQFLFEYFSETQRNKGNFPGRFSGRQFSNSRSEMNVSTLELGDSALYLCASSFLAGRNTGELFFGEGSRLTVL.

V gene TRBV4-3 combines with J gene TRBJ1-1; possible D gene TRBD1, 5 bases. The CDR3 contains 14 residues. V shed 2 bases and J shed 7 bases, with 14 bases lying between them. Germline V gene data show CDR1 as LGHNA and CDR2 as YSLEER. This CDR3 is CASSQYGGPNEAFF. CDR3 bases: TGCGCCAGCAGCCAATACGGGGGACCTAATGAAGCTTTCTTT.

This clone has a count of ten or more. The identical CDR3 is also encoded by other nucleotide sequences in the sample. The genes are TRBV5-1 and TRBJ1-2, with 9 bases matching TRBD1. Germline V CDR1 and CDR2: SGHRS, YFSETQ. V was pared by 0 bases and J by 3 bases, with 0 bases of the junction left unmatched. CDR3 length: 14 residues. DNA of the CDR3: TGCGCCAGCAGCTTGGGGGACAGGGACTATGGCTACACCTTC. Its protein product is CASSLGDRDYGYTF.

The rearrangement uses TRBV7-9 and TRBJ1-4; D is perhaps TRBD1 (5 bases). V was clipped by 4 bases and J by 8 bases, with 14 bases between them. Per germline, CDR1 SEHNR and CDR2 FQNEAQ (reference sequence). The CDR3 is 14 residues long. The DNA of the CDR3 is TGTGCCAGCAGCTCCCAGTCCGGGGGGGAAAAACTGTTTTTT. The encoded protein is CASSSQSGGEKLFF.

This clone has only a few counts. The genes are TRBV11-2 and TRBJ2-7; D is perhaps TRBD2 (5 bases). V gave up 2 bases and J gave up 2 bases, with 10 bases separating them. The germline gives CDR1 SGHAT, CDR2 FQNNGV. The CDR3 is 14 amino acids. The CDR3 loop is CASSLSGGPYEQYF. DNA of the CDR3: TGTGCCAGCAGCTTAAGCGGAGGTCCCTACGAGCAGTACTTC.

This CDR3 is CASSQAWRGTVGTYEQYF. The CDR3 DNA reads as TGTGCCAGCAGCCAAGCTTGGCGCGGGACTGTTGGGACCTACGAGCAGTACTTC. This sequence joins TRBV4-2 and TRBJ2-7; D perhaps matches TRBD2 (6 bases). This CDR3 has 18 amino acids. Per the germline V gene, CDR1 is LGHNA and CDR2 is YNFKEQ. Trimming stripped 1 base from V and 2 bases from J, with 21 bases between.

The chain links TRBV18 to TRBJ2-6; 10 bases are shared with TRBD2. The V and J ends lost 2 bases and 4 bases, in that order; junction bases with no gene match: 8. CDR1 and CDR2 from the germline V gene are KGHSH and LQKENI. This CDR3 contains 18 residues. As DNA, the CDR3 is TGTGCCAGCTCACCAAGTGGATTAGCGGGAGGCGGGGCCAACGTCCTGACTTTC. It translates to CASSPSGLAGGGANVLTF.

The chain uses TRBV29-1 and TRBJ2-7; 7 nucleotides agree with TRBD2. Germline V gives CDR1 SQVTM, CDR2 ANQGSEA. The J segment lost 2 bases and the V segment lost 8 bases, leaving 6 bases of the junction unmatched. CDR3 length: 12 residues. For the CDR3, the DNA is TGCAGCTCCGGGACTACTCCCTACGAGCAGTACTTC. Its protein product is CSSGTTPYEQYF.

This chain joins TRBV7-9 and TRBJ2-7; either TRBD1 or TRBD2 may supply D (5 bases each). Germline V gene sequence: CDR1 SEHNR, CDR2 FQNEAQ (reference sequence). This CDR3 is 14 amino acids long. V was trimmed by 5 bases and J by 0 bases, leaving 11 bases between them. CDR3 protein: CASSASGTSYEQYF. The CDR3 DNA reads TGTGCCAGCAGCGCCTCCGGGACCTCCTACGAGCAGTACTTC.

V is TRBV7-2 and J is TRBJ2-1; 10 nucleotides match TRBD2. V lost 1 base and J lost 3; bases outside the gene matches: 12. CDR1 and CDR2 from the germline V gene are SGHTA and FQGNSA. The CDR3 spans 19 residues. CDR3 amino acids: CASSLGNSGRTFIYNEQFF. The CDR3 DNA follows: TGTGCCAGCAGCTTAGGTAATAGCGGGAGGACTTTCATCTACAATGAGCAGTTCTTC.

The rearrangement links TRBV23-1 to TRBJ2-3; D may be TRBD1 or TRBD2 (5 bases each). TRBV23-1 is identified as an open reading frame with a role that is uncertain. This CDR3 comprises 15 residues. V was clipped by 4 bases and J by 2 bases, with 13 bases between them. DNA of the CDR3: TGCGCCAGCAGTCTCCCGGGACCCCCCACAGATACGCAGTATTTT. This sequence encodes CASSLPGPPTDTQYF.

Regarding this clone: This could be a read error, since a much larger clone is one nucleotide away. The sample carries other DNA sequences with the same CDR3. This sequence joins TRBV7-9 and TRBJ2-1; D not certain. The length of the CDR3 is 13 residues. In germline, CDR1 is SEHNR, CDR2 FQNEAQ (reference sequence). Trimming removed 3 bases at V and 1 base at J, with 4 bases between. CDR3 DNA: TGTGCCAGCAGCTTGGGTTCCTACAATGAGCAGTTCTTC. Translated, it gives CASSLGSYNEQFF.